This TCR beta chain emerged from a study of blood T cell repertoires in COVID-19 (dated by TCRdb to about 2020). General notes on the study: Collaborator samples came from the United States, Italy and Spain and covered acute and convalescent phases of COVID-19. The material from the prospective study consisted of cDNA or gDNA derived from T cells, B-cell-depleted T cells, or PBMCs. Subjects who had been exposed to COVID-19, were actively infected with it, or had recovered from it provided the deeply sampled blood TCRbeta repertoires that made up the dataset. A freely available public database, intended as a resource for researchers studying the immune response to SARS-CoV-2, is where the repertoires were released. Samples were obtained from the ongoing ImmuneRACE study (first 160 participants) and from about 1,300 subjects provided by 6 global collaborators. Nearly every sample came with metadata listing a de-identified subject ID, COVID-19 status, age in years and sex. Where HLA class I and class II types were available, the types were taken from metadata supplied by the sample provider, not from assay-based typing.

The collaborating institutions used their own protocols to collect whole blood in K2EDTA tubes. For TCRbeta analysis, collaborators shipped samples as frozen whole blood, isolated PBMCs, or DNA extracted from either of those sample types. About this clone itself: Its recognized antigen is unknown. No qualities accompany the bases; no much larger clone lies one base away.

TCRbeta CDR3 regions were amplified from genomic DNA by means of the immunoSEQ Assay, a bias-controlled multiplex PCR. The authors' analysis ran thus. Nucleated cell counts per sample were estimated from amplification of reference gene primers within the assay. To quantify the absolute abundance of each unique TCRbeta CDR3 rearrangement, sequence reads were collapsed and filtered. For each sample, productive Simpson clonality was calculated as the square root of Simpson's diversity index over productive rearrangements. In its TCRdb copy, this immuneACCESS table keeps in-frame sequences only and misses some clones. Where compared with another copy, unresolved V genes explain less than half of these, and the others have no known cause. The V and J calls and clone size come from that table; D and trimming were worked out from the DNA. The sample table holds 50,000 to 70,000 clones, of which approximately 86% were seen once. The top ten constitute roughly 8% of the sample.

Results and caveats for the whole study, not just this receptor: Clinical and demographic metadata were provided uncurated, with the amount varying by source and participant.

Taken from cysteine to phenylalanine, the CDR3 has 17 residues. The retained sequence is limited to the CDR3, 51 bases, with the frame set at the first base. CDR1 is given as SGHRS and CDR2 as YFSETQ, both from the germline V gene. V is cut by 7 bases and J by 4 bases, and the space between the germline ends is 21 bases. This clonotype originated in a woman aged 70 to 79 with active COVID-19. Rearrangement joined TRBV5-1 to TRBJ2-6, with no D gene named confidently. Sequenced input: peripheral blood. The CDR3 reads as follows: CASSQAYLVSGANVLTF. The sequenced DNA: TGCGCCAGCTCTCAGGCTTACTTGGTCTCCGGGGCCAACGTCCTGACTTTC.